This paragraph reports one T cell receptor beta chain. The antigen is undetermined. The data were taken from a study of cytomegalovirus exposure and HLA in healthy donors. Study observations and caveats: Highly shared variants forming one cluster were likely a sequencing artifact.

The PCR ran on 60 Vbeta and 13 Jbeta primers. Profiled with immunoSEQ multiplex PCR; TCRdb holds only in-frame clones, not every one. The data contain about 270,000 clones, just over 70% of them singletons. Sequencing input: PBMCs. The source of this sequence is a female donor in good health and CMV-seronegative.

CDR3 DNA: TGTGCCAGTAAGGCTAGAATTCCAGATACGCAGTATTTT. Translating it yields CASKARIPDTQYF. V is TRBV19 and J is TRBJ2-3, with D unresolved. The V and J ends lost 7 bases and 4 bases respectively, with 12 bases between them. This CDR3 is 13 amino acids long. CDR1 and CDR2 from the germline V gene are LNHDA and SQIVND (reference sequence).